This T cell receptor beta chain was sequenced during a study of blood T cell repertoires in COVID-19. The repertoire was sequenced with immunoSEQ multiplex PCR; TCRdb's copy has only in-frame clones and lacks some. The sample has some 40,000 clones, 70% to 80% seen once; the top ten hold about 20%. The CDR3 is 16 residues long. Germline CDR1 is SEHNR and CDR2 is FQNEAQ (reference sequence). Trimming at V came to 2 bases and at J to 5 bases, leaving 5 bases not matched to a gene. The clonotype comes from a man in his 70s with acute or convalescent COVID-19. V gene TRBV7-9 combines with J gene TRBJ2-3; 12 bases map to TRBD2. The material sequenced was peripheral blood. CDR3 loop: CASSLRLAGAKDTQYF. As DNA, the CDR3 is TGTGCCAGCAGCTTAAGACTAGCGGGAGCTAAAGATACGCAGTATTTT.